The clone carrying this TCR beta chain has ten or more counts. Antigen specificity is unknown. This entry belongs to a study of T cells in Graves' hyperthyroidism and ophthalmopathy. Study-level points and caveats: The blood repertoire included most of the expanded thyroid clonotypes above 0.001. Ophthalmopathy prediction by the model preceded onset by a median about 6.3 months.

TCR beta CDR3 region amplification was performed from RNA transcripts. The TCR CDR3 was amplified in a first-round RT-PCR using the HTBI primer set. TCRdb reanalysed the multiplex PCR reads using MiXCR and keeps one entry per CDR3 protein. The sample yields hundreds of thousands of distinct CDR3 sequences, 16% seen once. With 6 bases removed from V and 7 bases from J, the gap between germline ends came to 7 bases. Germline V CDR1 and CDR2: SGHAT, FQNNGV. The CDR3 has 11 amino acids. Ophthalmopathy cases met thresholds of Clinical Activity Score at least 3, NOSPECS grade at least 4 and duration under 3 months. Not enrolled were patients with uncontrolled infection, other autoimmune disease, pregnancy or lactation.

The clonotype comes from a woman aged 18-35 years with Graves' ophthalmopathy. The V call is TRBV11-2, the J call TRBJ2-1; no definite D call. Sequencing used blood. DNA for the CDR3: TGTGCCAGCAGTTCAAGGAATGAGCAGTTCTTC. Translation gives CASSSRNEQFF. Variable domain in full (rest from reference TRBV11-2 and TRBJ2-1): EAGVAQSPRYKIIEKRQSVAFWCNPISGHATLYWYQQILGQGPKLLIQFQNNGVVDDSQLPKDRFSAERLKGVDSTLKIQPAKLEDSAVYLCASSSRNEQFFGPGTRLTVL.